This TCR beta chain is drawn from a study of blood T cell repertoires in COVID-19. Per germline, CDR1 SGDLS and CDR2 YYNGEE. CDR3 length: 16 amino acids. V was pared by 4 bases and J by 5 bases, with 5 bases of the junction left unmatched. Original handling: Using reference gene primer amplification, nucleated cell counts were estimated. The repertoire was sequenced with immunoSEQ multiplex PCR; TCRdb's copy has only in-frame clones and lacks some. That table supplies the V and J calls and clone size; D and trimming were determined from the DNA. The sample has about 220,000 clones, about 88% seen once; the top ten hold 1.9%.

The rearrangement uses TRBV9 and TRBJ2-2, with TRBD2 matching 13 bases. This sequence originates from a man aged 40-50 years with active or convalescent COVID-19. Material: peripheral blood. CDR3 sequence (DNA): TGTGCCAGCAGCCCGGGACTAGCGGGAACAACCGGGGAGCTGTTTTTT. Translation gives CASSPGLAGTTGELFF. Using reference TRBV9 and TRBJ2-2 for the parts outside the CDR3, the full variable domain is DSGVTQTPKHLITATGQRVTLRCSPRSGDLSVYWYQQSLDQGLQFLIQYYNGEERAKGNILERFSAQQFPDLHSELNLSSLELGDSALYFCASSPGLAGTTGELFFGEGSRLTVL.